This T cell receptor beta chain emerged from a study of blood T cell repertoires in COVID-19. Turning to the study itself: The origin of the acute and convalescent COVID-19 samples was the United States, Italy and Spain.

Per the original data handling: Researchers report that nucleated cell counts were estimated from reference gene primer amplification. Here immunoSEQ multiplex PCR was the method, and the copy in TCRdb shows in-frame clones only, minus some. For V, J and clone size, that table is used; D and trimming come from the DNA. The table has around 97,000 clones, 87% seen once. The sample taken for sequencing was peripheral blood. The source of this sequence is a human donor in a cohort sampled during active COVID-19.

The CDR3 spells CASSSYVDRGLHLPDTQYF. DNA for the CDR3: TGCGCCAGCAGCTCCTACGTTGATAGGGGACTGCACCTACCAGATACGCAGTATTTT. This sequence joins TRBV5-1 and TRBJ2-3; the D gene is possibly TRBD2 (6 bases). The CDR3 runs 19 residues. With 3 bases removed from V and 4 bases from J, the gap between germline ends came to 27 bases. Germline-derived CDR1 and CDR2 are SGHRS and YFSETQ.